A single TCR beta chain is shown here with its context. Its cognate antigen is unknown. TCRdb keeps only in-frame clones here, not all; method: immunoSEQ multiplex PCR. The sample includes 100,000 to 110,000 clones, around 87% of them seen just once. This sample is part of a study of T cell responses to AZD1222 COVID-19 vaccine. Whole-study results and caveats: Vaccination with two AZD1222 doses was followed by a rise in Spike-specific TCR breadth and depth. Donors were largely white British and mainly female; clonal diversity was possibly underestimated.

Unmatched junction bases numbered 15, after V lost 7 bases and J lost 6 bases. CDR3 length equals 15 residues. Germline V gives CDR1 SGHRS, CDR2 YFSETQ. This sample comprised peripheral blood, obtained on day 0 of MenACWY control vaccination. This rearrangement joins TRBV5-1 to TRBJ1-2; 7 nucleotides agree with TRBD1. The origin of this receptor is an adult in good health. In nucleotides, the CDR3 is TGCGCCAGCGGGGAGCCGGACAGGCCCAAGAATGGCTACACCTTC. It specifies CASGEPDRPKNGYTF.